This T cell receptor (beta chain) was profiled in a study of cytomegalovirus exposure and HLA in healthy donors. The PCR made use of 60 Vbeta and 13 Jbeta primers. Assay: immunoSEQ multiplex PCR; the TCRdb copy retains only in-frame clones and omits some. The data contain about 170,000 clones, about 79% of them seen just once; the ten biggest clones take up about 0.69%. This CDR3 is built from 10 residues. The germline V gene has CDR1 LGHNA and CDR2 YSLEER. Worth noting for this clone: What it recognizes is unknown.

Donors were nominally healthy when sampled, though unrecorded immune exposures were likely. Findings of the study overall: The study designated some 180 TCR beta chains cytomegalovirus-associated. Roughly uniform sequencing depth across donors was assumed, possibly incorrectly. Judged likely to be a sequencing artifact was a cluster of highly shared sequence variants.

What was sequenced was PBMCs. The source is a female donor in good health and CMV-seronegative. The chain uses TRBV4-3 and TRBJ2-4; D is unclear. In DNA form, the CDR3 reads TGCGCTCTTTCCAAAAACATTCAGTACTTC. It yields the protein CALSKNIQYF.